This T cell receptor (beta chain) originates from a study of early stage breast cancer tumors. Study observations and caveats: Bulk DNA sequencing of unsorted cells missed chain pairing and markers. Comparing each tissue with blood distinguished tumor from normal in about 85% of the 16 patients.

On this clone: Its antigen remains unidentified.

Germline V CDR1 and CDR2: MNHEY, SMNVEV (reference sequence). The CDR3 covers 14 residues. Trimming cost V 0 bases and J 5 bases, with 10 bases left between them. TCRdb's table, derived via immunoSEQ multiplex PCR, lists solely in-frame clones and lacks some. Of 70,000 or so clones listed, 80% are singletons. Sequenced material: blood. The rearrangement joins TRBV27 to TRBJ2-5; D is unresolved. The sequence derives from a person aged 35 to 50 with breast cancer. The CDR3 here is CASSLSPPAETQYF. The CDR3 nucleotides are TGTGCCAGCAGTTTATCACCCCCCGCGGAGACCCAGTACTTC.